This T cell receptor beta chain was retrieved from a study of blood T cell repertoires in COVID-19. Original processing notes: Estimation of nucleated cell counts relied on the amplification of reference gene primers. Produced via immunoSEQ multiplex PCR; TCRdb's table is partial and in-frame only. The V and J calls and the clone size are those of that table, but D and trimming were determined from the DNA. The repertoire holds 95,000 to 150,000 clones, with 78% as singletons. This clone has just one count. The CDR3 length is 14 residues. Germline assignment: CDR1 ENHRY and CDR2 SYGVKD. Trimming removed 4 bases from V and 5 bases from J; junction bases left unmatched: 4.

The genes are TRBV10-3 and TRBJ1-5; 8 bases agree with TRBD1. Sequencing was done on a sample of peripheral blood. This clonotype originated in a man in his sixties or seventies with acute or convalescent COVID-19. In DNA, the CDR3 is TGTGCCATCAGTGGCGAGACAGGGGATCAGCCCCAGCATTTT. This codes for CAISGETGDQPQHF.